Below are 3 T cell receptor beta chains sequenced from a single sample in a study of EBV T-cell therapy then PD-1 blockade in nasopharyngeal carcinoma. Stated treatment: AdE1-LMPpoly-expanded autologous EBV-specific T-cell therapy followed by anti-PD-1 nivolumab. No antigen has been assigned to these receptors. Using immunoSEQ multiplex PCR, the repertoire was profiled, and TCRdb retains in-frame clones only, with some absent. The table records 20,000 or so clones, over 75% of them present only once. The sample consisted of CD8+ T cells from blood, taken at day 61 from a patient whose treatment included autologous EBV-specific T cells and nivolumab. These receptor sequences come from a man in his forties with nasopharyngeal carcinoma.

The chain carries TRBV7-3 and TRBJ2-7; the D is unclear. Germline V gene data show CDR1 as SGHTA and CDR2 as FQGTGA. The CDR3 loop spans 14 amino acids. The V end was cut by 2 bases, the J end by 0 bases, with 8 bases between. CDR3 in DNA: TGTGCCAGCAGCTTACCAGAGTCCTCCTACGAGCAGTACTTC. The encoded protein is CASSLPESSYEQYF.

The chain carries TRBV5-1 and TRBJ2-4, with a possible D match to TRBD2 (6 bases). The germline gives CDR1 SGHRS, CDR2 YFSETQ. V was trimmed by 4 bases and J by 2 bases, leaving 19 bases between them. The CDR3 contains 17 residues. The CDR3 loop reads CASSPRYRLDSKNIQYF. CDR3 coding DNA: TGCGCCAGCAGCCCACGCTACCGACTAGATTCCAAAAACATTCAGTACTTC.

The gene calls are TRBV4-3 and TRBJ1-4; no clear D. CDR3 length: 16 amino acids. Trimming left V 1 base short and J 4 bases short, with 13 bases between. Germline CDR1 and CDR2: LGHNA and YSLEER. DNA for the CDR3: TGCGCCAGCAGCCAAGTGGGAGGGATCGTTAATGAAAAACTGTTTTTT. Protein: CASSQVGGIVNEKLFF.